This TCR beta chain emerged from a study of OX40 agonist ivuxolimab in advanced cancers. General study points: Normalized expansion of T-cell clones was also low for some nonresponders. Mean expanded clone counts were higher in CD8+ than CD4+ T cells.

The method was immunoSEQ multiplex PCR; TCRdb's version includes in-frame clones alone and lacks a portion of them. This sample has approximately 80,000 clones, with roughly 85% found just once. Details on this clone: Its target is unknown.

This CDR3 has 13 residues. The trim removed 4 bases at V and 2 bases at J, leaving 2 bases unmatched. The germline gives CDR1 ENHRY, CDR2 SYGVKD. Sequences were derived from CD4+ or CD8+ T cells sorted from blood, sampled in a trial of the OX40 agonist ivuxolimab. The receptor comes from an adult with an advanced solid tumor such as melanoma, head and neck, liver or kidney cancer. This sequence joins TRBV10-3 and TRBJ2-7, with TRBD1 identical over 7 bases. The CDR3 nucleotides read TGTGCCATCAGTGGACAGGGTACCTACGAGCAGTACTTC. Its protein product is CAISGQGTYEQYF.